This is a list of T cell receptor beta chains from one sample in a study of blood T cells in healthy people across ages. TCRdb analysed the 5' RACE reads with MiXCR anew, one entry per CDR3 protein. The table lists around 800,000 distinct CDR3 sequences, more than 25% of them singletons, with 3% in the top ten. These data were also filed under a second study, of T cells of mothers and their children.

The sequenced material came from blood. These receptors all stem from a boy aged 10-17 years in good health. Each CDR3 is given with its conserved first and last residue.

v_gene	j_gene	CDR3aa
TRBV6-5	TRBJ2-3	CASRSGGANSDTQYF
TRBV12-5	TRBJ2-7	CASAQGQGLGYEQYF
TRBV10-3	TRBJ2-3	CAISPGPTSGGAGAQYF
TRBV29-1	TRBJ2-5	CSGEPGTLTQYF
TRBV29-1	TRBJ2-4	CSVRAGNGDIQYF
TRBV6-6	TRBJ1-2	CASSDRGYQFYGYTF
TRBV20-1	TRBJ2-7	CSARSWTGTGRDEQYF
TRBV7-3	TRBJ2-5	CASSTAGLADETQYF
TRBV29-1	TRBJ1-1	CSVEDPWAGAFF
TRBV29-1	TRBJ2-7	CSVEVTGDMGYEQYF
TRBV7-3	TRBJ2-2	CASSLKGSQTGELFF
TRBV12-5	TRBJ1-1	CASEPGQGSRAEAFF
TRBV28	TRBJ1-1	CASSYRQRWKNTEAFF
TRBV4-2	TRBJ2-5	CASSQDGLGESETQYF
TRBV15	TRBJ1-2	CATSTTGAYGYTF
TRBV27	TRBJ1-2	CASTEGPENYGYTF
TRBV29-1	TRBJ2-7	CSVRTSPGDEQYF
TRBV19	TRBJ2-6	CASRPQGSGANVLTF